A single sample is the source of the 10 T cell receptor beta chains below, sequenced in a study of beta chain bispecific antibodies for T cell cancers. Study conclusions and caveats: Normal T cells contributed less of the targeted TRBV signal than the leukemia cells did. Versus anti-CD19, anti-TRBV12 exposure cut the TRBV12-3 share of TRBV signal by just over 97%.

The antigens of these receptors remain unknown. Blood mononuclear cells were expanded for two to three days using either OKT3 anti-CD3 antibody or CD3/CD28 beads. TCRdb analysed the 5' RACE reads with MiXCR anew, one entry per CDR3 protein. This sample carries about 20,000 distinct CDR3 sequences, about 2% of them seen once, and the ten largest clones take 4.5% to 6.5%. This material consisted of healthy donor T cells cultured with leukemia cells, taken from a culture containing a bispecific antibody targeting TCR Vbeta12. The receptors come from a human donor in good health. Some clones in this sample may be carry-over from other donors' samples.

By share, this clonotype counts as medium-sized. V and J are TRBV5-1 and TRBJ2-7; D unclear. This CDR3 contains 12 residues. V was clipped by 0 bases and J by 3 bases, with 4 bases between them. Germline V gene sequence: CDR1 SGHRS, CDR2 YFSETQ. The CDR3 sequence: CASSLDGYEQYF. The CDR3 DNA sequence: TGCGCCAGCAGCTTGGACGGCTACGAGCAGTACTTC.

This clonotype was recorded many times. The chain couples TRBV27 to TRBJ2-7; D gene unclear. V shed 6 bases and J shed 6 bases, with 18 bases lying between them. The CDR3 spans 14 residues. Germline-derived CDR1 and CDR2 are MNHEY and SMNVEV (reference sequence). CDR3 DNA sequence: TGTGCCAGCAGCTCGATCCTAATTGGTGCCGAGCAGTACTTC. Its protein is CASSSILIGAEQYF.

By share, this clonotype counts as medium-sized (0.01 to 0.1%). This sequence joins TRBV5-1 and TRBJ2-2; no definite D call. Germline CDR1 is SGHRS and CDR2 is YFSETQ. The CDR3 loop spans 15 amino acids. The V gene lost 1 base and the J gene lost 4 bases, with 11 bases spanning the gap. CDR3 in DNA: TGCGCCAGCAGCTTGATCCATCTGCTCACCGGGGAGCTGTTTTTT. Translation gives CASSLIHLLTGELFF. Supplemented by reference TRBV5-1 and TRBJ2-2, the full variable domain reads KAGVTQTPRYLIKTRGQQVTLSCSPISGHRSVSWYQQTPGQGLQFLFEYFSETQRNKGNFPGRFSGRQFSNSRSEMNVSTLELGDSALYLCASSLIHLLTGELFFGEGSRLTVL.

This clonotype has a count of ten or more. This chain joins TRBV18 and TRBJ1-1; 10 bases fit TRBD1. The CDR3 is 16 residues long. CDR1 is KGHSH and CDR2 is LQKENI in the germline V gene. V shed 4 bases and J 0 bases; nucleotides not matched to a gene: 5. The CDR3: CASSRGQGKVNTEAFF. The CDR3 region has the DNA TGTGCCAGCTCACGGGGACAGGGGAAGGTGAACACTGAAGCTTTCTTT.

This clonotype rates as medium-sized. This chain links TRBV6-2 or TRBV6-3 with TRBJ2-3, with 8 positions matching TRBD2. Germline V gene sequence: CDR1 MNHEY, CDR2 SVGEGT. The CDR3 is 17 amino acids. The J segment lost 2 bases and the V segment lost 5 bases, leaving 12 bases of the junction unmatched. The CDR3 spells CASSTRSLAGNTDTQYF. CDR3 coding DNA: TGTGCCAGCAGTACCCGATCGTTAGCGGGGAACACAGATACGCAGTATTTT.

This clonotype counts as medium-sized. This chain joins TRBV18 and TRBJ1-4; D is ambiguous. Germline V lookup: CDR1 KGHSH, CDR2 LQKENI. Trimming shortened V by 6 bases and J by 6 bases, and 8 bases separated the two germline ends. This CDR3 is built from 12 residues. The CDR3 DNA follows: TGTGCCAGCTCTCAGCGGGATGAAAAACTGTTTTTT. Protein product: CASSQRDEKLFF.

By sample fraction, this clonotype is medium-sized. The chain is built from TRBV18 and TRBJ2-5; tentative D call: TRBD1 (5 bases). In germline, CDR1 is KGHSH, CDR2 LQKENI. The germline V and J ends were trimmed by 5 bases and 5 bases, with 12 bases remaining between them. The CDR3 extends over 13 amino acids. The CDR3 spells CASSGISGETQYF. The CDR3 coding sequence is TGTGCCAGCTCAGGGATATCAGGGGAGACCCAGTACTTC.

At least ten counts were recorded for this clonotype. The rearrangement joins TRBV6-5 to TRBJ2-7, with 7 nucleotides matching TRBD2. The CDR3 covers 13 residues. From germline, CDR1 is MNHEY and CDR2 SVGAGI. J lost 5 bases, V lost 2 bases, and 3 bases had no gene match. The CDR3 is CASSYVAGDEQYF. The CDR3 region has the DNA TGTGCCAGCAGTTACGTGGCGGGGGACGAGCAGTACTTC.

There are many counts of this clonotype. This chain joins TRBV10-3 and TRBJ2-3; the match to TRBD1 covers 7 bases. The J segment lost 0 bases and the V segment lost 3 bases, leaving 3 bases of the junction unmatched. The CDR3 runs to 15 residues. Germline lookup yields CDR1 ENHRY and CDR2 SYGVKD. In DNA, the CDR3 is TGTGCCATCAGTGACGGGACAGAGAGCACAGATACGCAGTATTTT. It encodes CAISDGTESTDTQYF.

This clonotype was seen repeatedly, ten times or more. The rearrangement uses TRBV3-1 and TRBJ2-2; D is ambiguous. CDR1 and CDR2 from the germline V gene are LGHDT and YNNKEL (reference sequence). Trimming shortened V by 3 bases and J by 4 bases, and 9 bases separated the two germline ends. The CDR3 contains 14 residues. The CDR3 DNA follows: TGTGCCAGCAGCCATCGACTCGGCACCGGGGAGCTGTTTTTT. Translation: CASSHRLGTGELFF.